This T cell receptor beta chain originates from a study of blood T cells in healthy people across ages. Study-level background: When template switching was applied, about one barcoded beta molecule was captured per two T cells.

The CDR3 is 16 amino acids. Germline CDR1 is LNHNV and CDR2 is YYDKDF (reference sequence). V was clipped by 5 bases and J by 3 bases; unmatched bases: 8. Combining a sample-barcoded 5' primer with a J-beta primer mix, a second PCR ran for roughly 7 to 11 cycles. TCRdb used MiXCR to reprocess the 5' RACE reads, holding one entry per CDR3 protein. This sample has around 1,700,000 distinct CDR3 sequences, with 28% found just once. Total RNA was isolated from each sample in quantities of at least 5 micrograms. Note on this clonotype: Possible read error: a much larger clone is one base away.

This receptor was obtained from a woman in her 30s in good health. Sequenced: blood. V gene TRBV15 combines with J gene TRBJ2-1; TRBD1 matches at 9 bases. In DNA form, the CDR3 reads TGTGCCACCAGCGGGTCGGGACAGGGAGACTACAATGAGCAGTTCTTC. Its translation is CATSGSGQGDYNEQFF.